The rows below give T cell receptor beta chains drawn from one sample of a study of cytomegalovirus exposure and HLA in healthy donors. Only in-frame clones appear in the TCRdb table, and some are missing; sequencing was by immunoSEQ multiplex PCR. This table holds roughly 130,000 clones, approximately 82% found once. Sequenced: PBMCs. These receptors were obtained from a man aged 50-60 years in good health and CMV-seronegative. CDR3s include the opening cysteine and the closing phenylalanine or tryptophan. The order of the fields is D gene, V gene, J gene, clone size, CDR3 DNA, CDR3 protein. D genes are given only for firm matches. The size field is filled for only some rows; it gives once, few, many or a size class.

.,TRBV19,TRBJ1-2,.,TGTGCCAGTTCGCAGGGAACCGCCTATGGCTACACCTTC,CASSQGTAYGYTF
TRBD1,TRBV2,TRBJ2-5,.,TGTGCCAGCAGCAACGACAGGGCCCAAGAGACCCAGTACTTC,CASSNDRAQETQYF
.,TRBV29-1,TRBJ2-5,.,TGCAGCGTTGAGACCCGGACGGGGGAGACCCAGTACTTC,CSVETRTGETQYF
TRBD2,TRBV29-1,TRBJ2-3,.,TGCAGCACCTACGGACTAGTCCAAACCACAGATACGCAGTATTTT,CSTYGLVQTTDTQYF
.,TRBV19,TRBJ2-3,.,TGTGCCAGTAGTACTTCAGATACGCAGTATTTT,CASSTSDTQYF
.,TRBV6-1,TRBJ1-6,.,TGTGCCAGCAGCGGGGGGGGGATGAATTCACCCCTCCACTTT,CASSGGGMNSPLHF
.,TRBV5-6,TRBJ2-7,.,TGTGCCAGCAGCTTGGGCCCAGGGGCCGAGCAGTACTTC,CASSLGPGAEQYF
TRBD1,TRBV27,TRBJ2-7,once,TGTGCCAGCAGAAACCCCTGGGGACAGGGCGAGCAGTACTTC,CASRNPWGQGEQYF
TRBD1,TRBV5-1,TRBJ2-5,.,TGCGCCAGCAGATACAACCCAGGGGGCGCCGAGACCCAGTACTTC,CASRYNPGGAETQYF
TRBD1,TRBV11-2,TRBJ1-2,.,TGTGCCAGCAGACAGGGGGCAGGGGGGGATGGCTACACCTTC,CASRQGAGGDGYTF
.,TRBV11-2,TRBJ2-3,once,TGTGCCAGAACCAATAAGGGGCACTACACAGATACGCAGTATTTT,CARTNKGHYTDTQYF
.,TRBV11-2,TRBJ2-7,once,TGTGCCAGCAGCCCCTCCACAGGCGAGTACTTC,CASSPSTGEYF
TRBD1,TRBV27,TRBJ1-1,.,TGTGCCAGCAGTTTCGTGGCGGGACAGTCTGAAGCTTTCTTT,CASSFVAGQSEAFF
TRBD1,TRBV27,TRBJ1-2,few,TGTGCCAGCAGTCCCCAGGGGGCGGTGAACTATGGCTACACCTTC,CASSPQGAVNYGYTF